This TCR beta chain was retrieved from a study of early T cells in non-severe SARS-CoV-2 infection. In the study overall: Chains from this unsorted whole-blood bulk RNA could not be paired.

This clonotype has more than one count but fewer than ten. Its specificity is not known. Unique molecular identifiers (one per individual cDNA molecule) were attached. Via MiXCR, TCRdb re-called the 5' RACE reads, giving one row per CDR3 protein. The repertoire holds 85,000 to 95,000 distinct CDR3 sequences, roughly 14% seen once, with about 0.58% in the top ten. Study-wide points: Comparison of clonotypes with VDJdb favored anti-spike CD8 responses while missing private and CD4 specificities.

The germline V gene encodes CDR1 KGHDR and CDR2 SFDVKD. V shed 3 bases and J shed 8 bases, with 10 bases lying between them. The CDR3 totals 13 residues. The sample taken for sequencing was whole blood. The genes are TRBV24-1 and TRBJ2-1; D gene ambiguous. This clonotype originated in an adult who was a healthcare worker with PCR-confirmed SARS-CoV-2 infection or an uninfected control (not recorded which). This CDR3 reads CATSDRLRDEQFF. The CDR3 DNA sequence: TGTGCCACCAGTGATAGGCTGAGAGATGAGCAGTTCTTC.